These 10 T cell receptor beta chains came from one sample sequenced in a study of memory CD4+ T cells and cytomegalovirus serostatus. Single viable CD3+CD4+CD8-CD45RO+ cells were sorted as the memory CD4+ T cells. TCRdb keeps only in-frame clones here, not all; method: immunoSEQ multiplex PCR. The sample holds some 56,000 clones, around 80% seen once. The specimen sequenced was memory CD4+ T cells from blood. These receptors were collected from an adult in good health and CMV-seronegative.

The chain joins TRBV15 to TRBJ2-5; tentatively, D is TRBD2 (6 bases). CDR1 and CDR2 (germline): LNHNV, YYDKDF (reference sequence). V lost 0 bases, J lost 5 bases, and 13 bases lay in between. The CDR3 has 15 amino acids. In DNA, the CDR3 is TGTGCCACCAGCAGAGAGGTTTTGGGGAGGGAGACCCAGTACTTC. Its protein product is CATSREVLGRETQYF.

The chain links TRBV5-1 to TRBJ2-1; D gene unclear. Germline loops: CDR1 SGHRS, CDR2 YFSETQ. The CDR3 sequence is 15 residues long. V lost 3 bases to trimming and J lost 15 bases, with 25 bases between them. CDR3 sequence reads: CASSSTGRQPVIGFF. The CDR3 DNA follows: TGCGCCAGCAGCTCCACGGGCCGACAACCCGTTATTGGGTTCTTC.

The chain is built from TRBV6-1 and TRBJ2-7; D is undetermined. Germline V gene sequence: CDR1 MNHNS, CDR2 SASEGT. Trimming shortened V by 3 bases and J by 7 bases, and 16 bases separated the two germline ends. The CDR3 contains 14 residues. CDR3 amino acids: CASSDPDPVFEQYF. CDR3 DNA: TGTGCCAGCAGTGATCCCGACCCGGTTTTTGAGCAGTACTTC.

This chain uses TRBV19 with TRBJ1-6, with TRBD1 matching 7 bases. Germline lookup yields CDR1 LNHDA and CDR2 SQIVND (reference sequence). With V trimmed by 5 bases and J by 9 bases, 10 bases remained unmatched. This CDR3 is 15 amino acids long. The CDR3: CASSVDRSLGSPLHF. CDR3 in DNA: TGTGCCAGTAGTGTGGACAGGTCGTTGGGTTCACCCCTCCACTTT.

This chain connects TRBV7-6 to TRBJ2-4, with TRBD2 identical over 8 bases. The CDR3 has 14 residues. The germline V gene encodes CDR1 SGHVS and CDR2 FNYEAQ. The V and J ends lost 5 bases and 8 bases, in that order; junction bases with no gene match: 8. The CDR3 protein is CASSRVAGRDIQYF. The DNA for the CDR3 is TGTGCCAGCAGCAGAGTAGCGGGGAGAGACATTCAGTACTTC.

V gene TRBV7-2 combines with J gene TRBJ1-2; D ambiguous. Trimming took 1 base from V and 6 from J, leaving 9 bases between them. Germline CDR1 SGHTA, CDR2 FQGNSA. There are 13 residues in the CDR3. CDR3 DNA sequence: TGTGCCAGCAGCTTAGGGTTGGCGGATGGCTACACCTTC. Its translation: CASSLGLADGYTF.

The chain has TRBV29-1 and TRBJ2-3, with a tentative D call TRBD2 (6 bases). V lost 5 bases, J lost 2 bases, and 17 bases lay in between. The CDR3 spans 15 residues. Germline values: CDR1 SQVTM, CDR2 ANQGSEA. CDR3 region: CSVTLGGGYTDTQYF. The CDR3 nucleotides read TGCAGCGTTACTCTGGGGGGAGGTTACACAGATACGCAGTATTTT.

The chain joins TRBV19 to TRBJ1-2; D gene unclear. Germline V gives CDR1 LNHDA, CDR2 SQIVND (reference sequence). Trimming left V 9 bases short and J 2 bases short, with 10 bases between. The CDR3 is 12 amino acids. CDR3 residues: CASSELNYGYTF. In DNA form, the CDR3 reads TGTGCCAGCTCGGAGTTAAACTATGGCTACACCTTC.

This chain uses TRBV6-1 with TRBJ1-2; D is possibly TRBD1 (5 bases). The CDR3 extends over 15 amino acids. V was trimmed by 6 bases and J by 2 bases, leaving 16 bases between them. Germline loops: CDR1 MNHNS, CDR2 SASEGT. The chain's CDR3 is CASSISGTANYGYTF. The CDR3 DNA is TGTGCCAGCAGCATCTCGGGGACCGCCAACTATGGCTACACCTTC.

The chain links TRBV30 to TRBJ1-6; D ambiguous. V was clipped by 4 bases and J by 7 bases, with 11 bases between them. The CDR3 totals 13 residues. In germline, CDR1 is GTSNPN, CDR2 SVGIG (reference sequence). Here the CDR3 reads CAWTPALNSPLHF. In DNA form, the CDR3 reads TGTGCCTGGACTCCAGCACTGAATTCACCCCTCCACTTT.